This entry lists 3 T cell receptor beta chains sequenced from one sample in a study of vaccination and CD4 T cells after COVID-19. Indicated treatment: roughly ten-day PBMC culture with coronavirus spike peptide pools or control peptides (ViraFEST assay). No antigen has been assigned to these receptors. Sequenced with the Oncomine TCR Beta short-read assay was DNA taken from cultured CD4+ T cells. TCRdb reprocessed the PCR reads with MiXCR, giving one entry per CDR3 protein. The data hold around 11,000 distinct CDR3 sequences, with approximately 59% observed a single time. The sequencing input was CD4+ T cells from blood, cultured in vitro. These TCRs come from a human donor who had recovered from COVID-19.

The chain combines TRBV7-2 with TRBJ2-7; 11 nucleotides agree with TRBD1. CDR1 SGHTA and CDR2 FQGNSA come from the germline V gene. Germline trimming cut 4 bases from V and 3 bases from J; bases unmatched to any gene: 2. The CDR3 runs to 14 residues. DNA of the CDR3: TGTGCCAGCAGCTCGGACAGGGGGCACTACGAGCAGTACTTC. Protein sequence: CASSSDRGHYEQYF.

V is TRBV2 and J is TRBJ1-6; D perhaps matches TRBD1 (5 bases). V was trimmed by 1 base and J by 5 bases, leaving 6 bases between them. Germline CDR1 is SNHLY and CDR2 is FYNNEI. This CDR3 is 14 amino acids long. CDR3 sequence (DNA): TGTGCCAGCAGTGAAGAGGGGAATAATTCACCCCTCCACTTT. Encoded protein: CASSEEGNNSPLHF.

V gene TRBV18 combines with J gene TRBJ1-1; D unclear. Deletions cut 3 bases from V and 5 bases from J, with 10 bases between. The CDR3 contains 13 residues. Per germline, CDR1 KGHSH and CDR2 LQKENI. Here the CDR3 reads CASSPQTRTEAFF. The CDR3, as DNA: TGTGCCAGCTCACCCCAGACAAGGACTGAAGCTTTCTTT.